Following are 2 T cell receptor beta chains from one sample sequenced in a study of blood T cell repertoires in COVID-19. Sequencing was performed with immunoSEQ multiplex PCR; in TCRdb, only in-frame clones are kept and a portion is missing. The sample shows about 160,000 clones, approximately 88% of them seen only once. Sequencing was performed on peripheral blood. These receptors all come from a woman over 75 with active or convalescent COVID-19.

The chain employs TRBV5-1 and TRBJ1-4; 7 nucleotides match TRBD1. In germline, CDR1 is SGHRS, CDR2 YFSETQ. The CDR3 sequence is 17 residues long. J was trimmed by 0 bases and V by 0 bases; bases with no gene match: 5. CDR3 in DNA: TGCGCCAGCAGCTTGGGGGGGACAGTCACAACTAATGAAAAACTGTTTTTT. As protein: CASSLGGTVTTNEKLFF.

The chain combines TRBV5-8 with TRBJ2-5; 10 nucleotides align to TRBD1. The CDR3 consists of 15 residues. With 6 bases clipped from V and 5 bases from J, the junction kept 10 bases outside the gene matches. Germline V gene lookup returns CDR1 SGHTS and CDR2 YDEGEE. The CDR3 DNA reads TGTGCCAGCACTCTGACAGGGGGCGGTTTGGAGACCCAGTACTTC. Translation gives CASTLTGGGLETQYF.